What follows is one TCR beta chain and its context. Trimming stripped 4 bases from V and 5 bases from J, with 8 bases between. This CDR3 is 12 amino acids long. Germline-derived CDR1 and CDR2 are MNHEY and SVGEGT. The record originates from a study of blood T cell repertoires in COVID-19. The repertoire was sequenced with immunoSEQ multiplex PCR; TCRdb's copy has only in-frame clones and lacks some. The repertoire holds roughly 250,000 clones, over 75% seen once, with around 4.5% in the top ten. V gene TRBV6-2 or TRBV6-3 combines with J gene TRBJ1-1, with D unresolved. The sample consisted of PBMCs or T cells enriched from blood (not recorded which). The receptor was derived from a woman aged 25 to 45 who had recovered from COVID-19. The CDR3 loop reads CASSFHRTEAFF. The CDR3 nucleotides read TGTGCCAGCAGTTTCCACAGAACTGAAGCTTTCTTT.